The 10 T cell receptor beta chains given below trace back to one sample, sequenced in a study of OX40 agonist ivuxolimab in advanced cancers. Clones were sequenced by immunoSEQ multiplex PCR, and TCRdb holds only the in-frame ones, with some missing. Here the sample spans approximately 49,000 clones, 85% being singletons. Here the sequenced sample was CD4+ or CD8+ T cells sorted from blood, taken in a trial of the OX40 agonist ivuxolimab. The receptors stem from an adult with an advanced solid tumor such as melanoma, head and neck, liver or kidney cancer.

This chain's CDR3 is CASSVGDLGEDNEQFF. The CDR3 DNA follows: TGTGCCAGCAGCGTAGGTGATCTAGGGGAAGACAATGAGCAGTTCTTC. The chain combines TRBV9 with TRBJ2-1; perhaps TRBD1 as D (5 bases). V was pared by 0 bases and J by 5 bases, with 15 bases between. The CDR3 is 16 residues long. Germline CDR1 and CDR2: SGDLS and YYNGEE. Using reference TRBV9 and TRBJ2-1 for the parts outside the CDR3, the full variable domain is DSGVTQTPKHLITATGQRVTLRCSPRSGDLSVYWYQQSLDQGLQFLIQYYNGEERAKGNILERFSAQQFPDLHSELNLSSLELGDSALYFCASSVGDLGEDNEQFFGPGTRLTVL.

This clone has a single count. V gene TRBV28 combines with J gene TRBJ1-4; 7 bases are shared with TRBD1. J was trimmed by 12 bases and V by 6 bases; bases with no gene match: 4. The CDR3 is made up of 11 amino acids. The germline gives CDR1 MDHEN, CDR2 SYDVKM. For the CDR3, the DNA is TGTGCCAGCAGAGCCGGGACAGAACTGTTTTTT. This gives the protein CASRAGTELFF.

The chain combines TRBV4-1 with TRBJ1-2, with TRBD1 matching over 7 bases. This CDR3 contains 14 residues. Trimming at V came to 1 base and at J to 7 bases, leaving 6 bases not matched to a gene. In germline, CDR1 is MGHRA, CDR2 YSYEKL. CDR3 coding DNA: TGCGCCAGCAGCCAAGTGAGGGGGCTGTTTGGCTACACCTTC. Encoded protein: CASSQVRGLFGYTF.

V is TRBV7-8 and J is TRBJ2-7; TRBD1 matches at 8 bases. Germline V gene sequence: CDR1 SGHVS, CDR2 FQNEAQ. V was clipped by 5 bases and J by 4 bases; unmatched bases: 7. The CDR3 has 14 amino acids. CDR3 DNA: TGTGCCAGCAGCCCCTGGACAGGGACTTACGAGCAGTACTTC. Translating it yields CASSPWTGTYEQYF.

The rearrangement uses TRBV4-1 and TRBJ1-6, with 8 bases fitting TRBD1. The junction had 3 bases not matched to a gene; V was cut back by 4 bases and J by 1 base. CDR1 is MGHRA and CDR2 is YSYEKL in the germline V gene. This CDR3 contains 16 residues. CDR3 sequence: CASSLRGPSYNSPLHF. In nucleotides, the CDR3 is TGCGCCAGCAGCCTCAGGGGGCCTTCCTATAATTCACCCCTCCACTTT.

The gene calls are TRBV4-3 and TRBJ1-4; D is unresolved. V lost 4 bases and J 10 bases, leaving 13 bases between the germline ends. The CDR3 runs 13 residues. Germline CDR1 and CDR2: LGHNA and YSLEER. The DNA for the CDR3 is TGCGCCAGCAGCCCAGAATCTATCGGAAAACTGTTTTTT. This codes for CASSPESIGKLFF.

The V call is TRBV12-5, the J call TRBJ2-7; D might be TRBD1 or TRBD2, each matching 5 bases. CDR3 size: 13 residues. The V end lost 4 bases, the J end lost 2 bases, and 9 bases lay between the germline ends. Germline V lookup: CDR1 LGHNT, CDR2 FRNRAP. The CDR3 region is CASGSGPTYEQYF. The CDR3 coding sequence is TGTGCTAGTGGTTCGGGACCTACCTACGAGCAGTACTTC.

The genes are TRBV5-1 and TRBJ2-1; TRBD2 agrees at 12 bases. The CDR3 is 17 residues long. J lost 8 bases, V lost 1 base, and 10 bases had no gene match. Germline lookup yields CDR1 SGHRS and CDR2 YFSETQ. Here the CDR3 reads CASSLRLAGGPDDEQFF. CDR3 DNA sequence: TGCGCCAGCAGCTTGAGGCTAGCGGGGGGGCCGGACGATGAGCAGTTCTTC.

The V and J genes are TRBV4-3 and TRBJ2-1; possible D gene TRBD2, 6 bases. The CDR3 is made up of 13 amino acids. The V gene's germline CDR1 is LGHNA and CDR2 YSLEER. The V gene lost 1 base and the J gene lost 8 bases, with 9 bases spanning the gap. Here the CDR3 reads CASSQGSGDEQFF. CDR3 sequence (DNA): TGCGCCAGCAGCCAAGGGTCGGGGGATGAGCAGTTCTTC.

The rearrangement uses TRBV25-1 and TRBJ1-1, with D perhaps matching TRBD1 (6 bases). V shed 6 bases and J shed 5 bases, with 19 bases lying between them. Germline CDR1 is MGHDK and CDR2 is SYGVNS. This CDR3 is 15 amino acids long. The CDR3 sequence: CASRRGAAPGTEAFF. CDR3 bases: TGTGCCAGCAGGAGGGGGGCAGCCCCGGGAACTGAAGCTTTCTTT.